Given below is one T cell receptor (beta chain) in context. This sample was taken from a study of blood T cell repertoires in COVID-19. This CDR3 spans 13 amino acids. Germline assignment: CDR1 MNHEY and CDR2 SMNVEV (reference sequence). V dropped 3 bases and J dropped 8 bases, with 13 bases sitting between them. Authors' processing steps: From reference gene primer amplification, estimates of nucleated cell counts were derived. Assay: immunoSEQ multiplex PCR; the TCRdb copy retains only in-frame clones and omits some. Clonal size and the V and J genes are those of that table, whereas D and trimming came from the DNA. This sample has over 85,000 clones, with approximately 90% found just once.

The chain employs TRBV27 and TRBJ2-5; D unclear. Specimen: peripheral blood. This receptor was identified in a human donor with active COVID-19. The donor label of this sample is uncertain. CDR3: CASSFHSLVTQYF. The CDR3, as DNA: TGTGCCAGCAGTTTCCACTCTCTGGTTACCCAGTACTTC.